This record covers a single T cell receptor beta chain. Its antigen remains unidentified. This sample was included in a study of cytomegalovirus exposure and HLA in healthy donors. About the research overall: About 85 million unique TCR sequences came from HLA-typed donors in an early release. Points from the study as a whole: The classifier reportedly diagnosed cytomegalovirus status with high specificity and sensitivity. DRB1 showed the most TCR associations and HLA-C the fewest in a later analysis, as rates varied by HLA locus.

Trimming cost V 6 bases and J 7 bases; bases outside gene matches: 12. The length of the CDR3 is 15 residues. Germline CDR1 and CDR2: MDHEN and SYDVKM. The PCR ran on 60 Vbeta and 13 Jbeta primers. Data came from immunoSEQ multiplex PCR; TCRdb stores just in-frame clones and leaves some out. This table has approximately 150,000 clones, approximately 84% appearing once. Healthy people donating bone marrow made up the donors. The sequenced sample was PBMCs. This clonotype was sampled from a man in his fifties in good health and CMV-seropositive. The chain carries TRBV28 and TRBJ2-7; 10 nucleotides align to TRBD1. CDR3 DNA sequence: TGTGCCAGCAGACAACCGGGACAGGGGAGGTGGGAGCAGTACTTC. It is translated as CASRQPGQGRWEQYF.